This entry is about one T cell receptor beta chain. Which antigen it targets is not known. Base qualities are not recorded, but no much larger clone differs from it by a single base. TCRbeta CDR3 regions were amplified from genomic DNA using the immunoSEQ Assay, a bias-controlled multiplex PCR. The authors' analysis ran thus. The number of nucleated cells in each sample was estimated by amplification of reference gene primers within the assay. Sequence reads were collapsed and filtered to measure the absolute abundance of every unique TCRbeta CDR3 rearrangement. For each sample, productive Simpson clonality was calculated as the square root of Simpson's diversity index over productive rearrangements. Held by TCRdb, this immuneACCESS table contains in-frame sequences only and omits some clones. Under half of the omission traces to an unresolved V gene where checked; the cause of the rest is unknown. Clone size and V and J calls were adopted from that table, with D and trimming inferred from the DNA. The sample table lists about 190,000 clones, more than 85% of them with a count of one. Approximately 2.5% of the sample comes from the top ten.

V lost 3 bases and J lost 3 bases; the stretch between them is 13 bases long. The CDR3, from cysteine to phenylalanine, totals 15 residues. The sequence is cut down to CDR3 DNA, 45 bases in frame from base 1. The germline V gene provides CDR1 KGHDR and CDR2 SFDVKD. The collaborating institutions used their own protocols to collect whole blood in K2EDTA tubes. For TCRbeta analysis, collaborators shipped samples in one of three forms: frozen whole blood, isolated PBMCs, or DNA extracted from either of those sample types. This sample stems from a study of blood T cell repertoires in COVID-19 (dated by TCRdb to 2019 to 2021). Turning to the overall study: Samples covering the acute and convalescent phases of COVID-19 were provided by collaborators in the United States, Italy and Spain. A freely available public database, intended as a resource for researchers studying the immune response to SARS-CoV-2, is where the repertoires were released. The material from the prospective study consisted of cDNA or gDNA derived from T cells, B-cell-depleted T cells, or PBMCs. Samples were obtained from the ongoing ImmuneRACE study (first 160 participants) and from over 1,000 subjects provided by 6 global collaborators. HLA class I and class II types, where available, came from metadata supplied by the sample provider rather than from assay-based typing. A de-identified subject ID, COVID-19 status, age in years and sex were almost always included in the sample metadata. Subjects who had been exposed to COVID-19, were actively infected with it, or had recovered from it provided the deeply sampled blood TCRbeta repertoires that made up the dataset. Study-wide findings and limitations: How much clinical and demographic metadata was included differed by source and by participant, and the metadata was provided uncurated.

Specimen: peripheral blood. The sequence links TRBV24-1 to TRBJ1-1, with TRBD1 tentatively as D gene (6 bases match). This clonotype was sampled from a man aged 40-49 years with active or convalescent COVID-19. The DNA reads as follows: TGTGCCACCAGTGATGGCAGGGGCGGATACACTGAAGCTTTCTTT. Its protein product is CATSDGRGGYTEAFF.